This T cell receptor (beta chain) was captured in a study of early T cells in non-severe SARS-CoV-2 infection. In the study overall: Sequencing input comprised bulk RNA from unsorted whole blood; chain pairing was not available.

Separate cDNA molecules each had unique molecular identifiers attached to them. TCRdb re-derived calls from the 5' RACE reads in MiXCR, one entry per CDR3 protein. The sample shows more than 95,000 distinct CDR3 sequences, roughly 11% of them seen only once. This CDR3 region has 19 residues. V dropped 6 bases and J dropped 7; count of bases not matched to a gene: 21. Germline assignment: CDR1 DFQATT and CDR2 SNEGSKA (reference sequence). The rearrangement links TRBV20-1 to TRBJ2-1, with TRBD2 matching over 13 bases. Sequencing used whole blood, obtained at baseline. The origin of this receptor is an adult who was a healthcare worker with PCR-confirmed SARS-CoV-2 infection or an uninfected control (not recorded which). The CDR3 region has the DNA TGCAGTGCCAAACTGCCGGGACTAGCGGGACCAGTGATCCAGAATGAGCAGTTCTTC. This gives the protein CSAKLPGLAGPVIQNEQFF.